These T cell receptor beta chains were read from a single sample in a study of T cells in Graves' hyperthyroidism and ophthalmopathy. TCRdb re-called the multiplex PCR reads through MiXCR, storing one row per CDR3 protein. Of approximately 100,000 distinct CDR3 sequences listed, approximately 40% are singletons. The specimen sequenced was peripheral blood or thyroid tissue (not recorded which). These receptors all come from a woman aged 25 to 45 with Graves' hyperthyroidism. Both conserved end residues are part of each CDR3. D genes are given only for firm matches. Clone size is given for some rows only: seen once, a few or many times, or a class if the clone is expanded.

TRBJ1-1,NA,TRBV6-5,NA,TGTGCCAGCAGTCAAAAAATAGGGCGGGGAGCTTTCTTT,CASSQKIGRGAFF
TRBJ2-7,NA,TRBV10-2,TRBD1,TGCGCCAGCAAACCGGGACAGGAGTACTTC,CASKPGQEYF
TRBJ2-7,many,TRBV5-1,NA,TGCGCCAGCAGGAGGGTTATGGAGGCCCCCTACGAGCAGTACTTC,CASRRVMEAPYEQYF
TRBJ2-5,many,TRBV20-1,NA,TGCAGTGCTAGAGAGGAGGGGAAGTACCAAGAGACCCAGTACTTC,CSAREEGKYQETQYF
TRBJ2-2,NA,TRBV4-3,NA,TGCGCCAGCAGCCATAATGAGGGACAAACCGGGGAGCTGTTTTTT,CASSHNEGQTGELFF
TRBJ1-4,many,TRBV5-6,TRBD1,TGTGCCAGCAGCCGTCAATGGGGGACAGACGCAACTAATGAAAAACTGTTTTTT,CASSRQWGTDATNEKLFF
TRBJ2-2,NA,TRBV15,NA,TGTGCCACCAGCATCCACAGGAGCGCCGGAGAGCTGTTTTTT,CATSIHRSAGELFF
TRBJ1-1,many,TRBV6-6,NA,TGTGCCAGCAGTTACCTAGGGGGTTGGAGGGACACTGAAGCTTTCTTT,CASSYLGGWRDTEAFF
TRBJ1-1,many,TRBV6-5,NA,TGTGCCAGCAGGAAGAACACTGAAGCTTTCTTT,CASRKNTEAFF
TRBJ2-7,NA,TRBV14,NA,TGTGCCAGCAGCCGATGGGCGGGACCCTACGAGCAGTACTTC,CASSRWAGPYEQYF
TRBJ1-4,NA,TRBV15,NA,TGTGCCGCCAGCAGCTCTGGACAGACTTTTTACACTAATGAAAAACTGTTTTTT,CAASSSGQTFYTNEKLFF
TRBJ1-5,many,TRBV28,TRBD1,TGTGCCAGCAGTGTCCTGACAGGGAACAATCAGCCCCAGCATTTT,CASSVLTGNNQPQHF
TRBJ1-1,NA,TRBV7-9,NA,TGTGCCAGCAGTTTATCGGGGAAGAGGACTGAAGCTTTCTTT,CASSLSGKRTEAFF
TRBJ1-5,many,TRBV4-2,NA,TGTGCCAGCAGCTTAAGCGTAGGTCAGCCCCAGCATTTT,CASSLSVGQPQHF
TRBJ1-4,many,TRBV5-1,TRBD1,TGCGCCAGCAGCTACAACGGACAGGGGCAAATAGAAAAACTGTTTTTT,CASSYNGQGQIEKLFF